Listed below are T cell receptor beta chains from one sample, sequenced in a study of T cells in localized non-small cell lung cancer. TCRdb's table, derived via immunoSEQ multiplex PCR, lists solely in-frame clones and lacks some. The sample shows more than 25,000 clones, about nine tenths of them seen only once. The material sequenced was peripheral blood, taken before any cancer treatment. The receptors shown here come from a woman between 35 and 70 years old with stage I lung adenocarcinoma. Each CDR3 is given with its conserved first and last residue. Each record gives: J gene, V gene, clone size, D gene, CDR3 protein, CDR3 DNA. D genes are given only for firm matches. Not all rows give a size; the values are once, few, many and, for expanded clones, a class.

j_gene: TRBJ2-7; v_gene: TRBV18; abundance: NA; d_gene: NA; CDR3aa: CASSPLRESYEQYF; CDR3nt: TGTGCCAGCTCACCGTTAAGAGAATCCTACGAGCAGTACTTC
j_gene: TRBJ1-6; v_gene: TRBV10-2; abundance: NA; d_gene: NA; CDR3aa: CASSYMDGNNSPLHF; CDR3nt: TGCGCCAGCAGTTATATGGACGGTAATAATTCACCCCTCCACTTT
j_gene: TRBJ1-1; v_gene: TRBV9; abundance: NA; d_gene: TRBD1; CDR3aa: CASSYQGATEAFF; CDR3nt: TGTGCCAGCAGTTACCAGGGGGCCACTGAAGCTTTCTTT
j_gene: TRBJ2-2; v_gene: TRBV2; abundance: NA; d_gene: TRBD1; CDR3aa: CASKADRAGAGELFF; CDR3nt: TGTGCCAGCAAGGCGGACAGGGCTGGGGCCGGGGAGCTGTTTTTT
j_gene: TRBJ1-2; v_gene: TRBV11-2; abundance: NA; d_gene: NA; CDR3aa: CASSYQGIYGYTF; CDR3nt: TGTGCCAGCAGTTACCAGGGGATCTATGGCTACACCTTC
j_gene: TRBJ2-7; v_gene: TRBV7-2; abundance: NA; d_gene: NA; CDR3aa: CASSFGVSVYEQYF; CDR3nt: TGTGCCAGCAGCTTTGGGGTAAGCGTCTACGAGCAGTACTTC
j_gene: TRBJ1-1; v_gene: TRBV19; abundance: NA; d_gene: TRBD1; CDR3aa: CASSPRTGTGGAFF; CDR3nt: TGTGCCAGTAGTCCGCGCACCGGGACAGGCGGAGCTTTCTTT
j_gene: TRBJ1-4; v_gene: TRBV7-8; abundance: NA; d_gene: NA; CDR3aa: CASSPRDGATNEKLFF; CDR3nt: TGTGCCAGCAGCCCGCGGGACGGGGCAACTAATGAAAAACTGTTTTTT
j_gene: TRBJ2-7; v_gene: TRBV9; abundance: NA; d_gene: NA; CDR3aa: CASSVSGLEALHEQYF; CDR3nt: TGTGCCAGCAGCGTTAGCGGCCTCGAGGCCCTACACGAGCAGTACTTC
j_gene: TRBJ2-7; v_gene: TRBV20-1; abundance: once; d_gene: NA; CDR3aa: CSARYEQYF; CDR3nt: TGCAGTGCTAGGTACGAGCAGTACTTC
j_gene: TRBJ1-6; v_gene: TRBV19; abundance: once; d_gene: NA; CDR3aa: CASSPLKGPDKTKDSPPHF; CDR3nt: TGTGCCAGTAGTCCCCTCAAAGGCCCAGACAAAACCAAAGATTCACCCCCCCACTTT
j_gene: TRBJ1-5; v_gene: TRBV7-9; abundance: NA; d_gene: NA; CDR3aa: CASSLQGNQPQHF; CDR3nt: TGTGCCAGCAGCTTACAGGGCAATCAGCCCCAGCATTTT
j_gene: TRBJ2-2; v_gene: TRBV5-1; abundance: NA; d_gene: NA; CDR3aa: CASNIGQNTGELFF; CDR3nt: TGCGCCAGCAACATCGGGCAGAACACCGGGGAGCTGTTTTTT
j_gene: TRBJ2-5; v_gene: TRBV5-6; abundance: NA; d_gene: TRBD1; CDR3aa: CASSLGQGIQETQYF; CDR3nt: TGTGCCAGCAGCTTGGGACAGGGGATCCAAGAGACCCAGTACTTC
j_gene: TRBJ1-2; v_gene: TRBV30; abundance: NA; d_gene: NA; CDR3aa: CAWIGSGSQYGYTF; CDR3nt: TGTGCCTGGATCGGGAGCGGCTCCCAATATGGCTACACCTTC
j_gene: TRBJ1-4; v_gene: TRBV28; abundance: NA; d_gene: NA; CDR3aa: CASSFGGRREKLFF; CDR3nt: TGTGCCAGCAGTTTTGGAGGGCGCCGGGAAAAACTGTTTTTT
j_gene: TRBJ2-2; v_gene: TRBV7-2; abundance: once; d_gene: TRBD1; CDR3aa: CASSPGQGAIGELFF; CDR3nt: TGTGCCAGCAGCCCTGGACAGGGGGCTATCGGGGAGCTGTTTTTT